This T cell receptor (beta chain) was sequenced for a study of T-cell memory formation after mild COVID-19 (dated by TCRdb to the early 2020s). General notes on the study: Most TCR sequence clusters were specific to one of the two donors. Longitudinal TCRalpha and TCRbeta repertoire sequencing tracked T-cell clones expanding and contracting after mild COVID-19 in two donors. Two young, previously healthy adult volunteers, one female and one male, were included in the cohort. Study-wide findings and limitations: SARS-CoV-2 specificity of the second-wave clones peaking on day 37 was not confirmed. Some responding clones were found in pre-infection memory, which suggests that pre-existing cross-reactive memory T cells took part in the SARS-CoV-2 response. Contracting CD4+ clones appeared mostly in the CM and EM memory subsets, whereas CD8+ clones were enriched in EMRA. The study included only a couple of mild cases, and larger cohorts that include severe cases with pre-infection samples were judged to be necessary. From day 15 to 85, contracting clones showed balanced CD4/CD8 phenotypes, whereas a second wave of clones that expanded from day 15 to 37 leaned towards CD4+.

CDR1 SEHNR and CDR2 FQNEAQ are derived from the germline V gene (reference sequence). The CDR3 has 15 amino acids, counting the end cysteine and phenylalanine. The sequence is cut down to CDR3 DNA, 45 bases in frame from base 1. Trimming accounts for 3 bases at V and 0 bases at J, while the number of junction bases matched to no gene is 2. Worth noting for this clonotype: It lacks a known antigen. No clone much larger than this one lies a single base away; base qualities are absent.

The instrument was an Illumina NovaSeq 6000. Using 5'RACE with constant-segment primers, TCRalpha and TCRbeta cDNA libraries were constructed, with sample barcodes and unique molecular identifiers added in the process. RNA was extracted from every sample with Trizol reagent. Libraries were amplified in two PCR steps, with a second sample barcode and Illumina TruSeq adapters added in the second step. Sequencing of the libraries was done on an Illumina NovaSeq, producing 2 x 150 bp paired-end reads. The original pipeline was this. Reads were demultiplexed and collapsed into UMI-guided consensus sequences with migec v1.2.7. Using mixcr v2.1.11, UMI consensuses were aligned to TRA and TRB V and J templates and then assembled into clonotypes. A clonotype was counted as expanded or contracted only if both edgeR and NoisET called the change significant, with noise models trained on biological replicates. For edgeR calls, the thresholds were a false discovery rate-adjusted p below 0.01 and a log2 fold-change of 1. As an exploratory analysis of dynamics, max-normalized trajectories of the 1000 most abundant clonotypes were examined with PCA combined with hierarchical clustering. Each responding clone was given a CD4 or CD8 phenotype based on the CD4+ and CD8+ repertoires, which had been sequenced separately. The public reads were run again by TCRdb, first through fastp at Q25 and then through MiXCR, and only productive beta chains were kept. Each CDR3 protein appears once, grouped with its most common genes and DNA. The V and J calls, along with clone size, are taken from TCRdb and not from the paper's own processing. Recorded for this sample are about 440,000 distinct CDR3 sequences; about 19% of them occurred a single time. The top ten clonotypes cover roughly 8.4% of the sample.

Ficoll-Paque density gradient centrifugation was used to isolate PBMCs. Recombination connected TRBV7-9 to TRBJ1-3; 7 central bases correspond to TRBD1. The sequence derives from an adult woman who had mild COVID-19 (a few samples of this study predate the infection). The sample titles of this study are shuffled in the database, so cell type and time point are left out; the donor was told from shared clones. The specimen sequenced was PBMCs or a T cell subset sorted from them (not recorded which). The nucleotide sequence is given as TGTGCCAGCAGCTTTCAGGGGGACTCTGGAAACACCATATATTTT. Translated, it gives CASSFQGDSGNTIYF.